A selection of T cell receptor beta chains follows, all from one sample in a study of T cell responses to AZD1222 COVID-19 vaccine. Only in-frame clones appear in the TCRdb table, and some are missing; sequencing was by immunoSEQ multiplex PCR. The table shows under 200,000 clones, with approximately 89% occurring only once. Sequencing used peripheral blood, obtained on day 0 of AZD1222 vaccination. The receptors were gathered from an adult in good health. Both conserved end residues are part of each CDR3. Each record gives: J gene, D gene, V gene, CDR3 protein. The D gene is left open where the match is weak.

j_gene: TRBJ2-7; d_gene: -; v_gene: TRBV12-3/TRBV12-4; CDR3aa: CASSLAKGYEQYF
j_gene: TRBJ2-3; d_gene: -; v_gene: TRBV20-1; CDR3aa: CSASLVAVTDTQYF
j_gene: TRBJ2-6; d_gene: -; v_gene: TRBV5-4; CDR3aa: CAGGGGSPGANVLTF
j_gene: TRBJ2-1; d_gene: -; v_gene: TRBV6-1; CDR3aa: CASSEALTANNEQFF
j_gene: TRBJ2-2; d_gene: TRBD2; v_gene: TRBV7-3; CDR3aa: CASSSTGGQITGELFF
j_gene: TRBJ2-7; d_gene: -; v_gene: TRBV10-3; CDR3aa: CAIQSGSTYEQYF
j_gene: TRBJ2-7; d_gene: -; v_gene: TRBV11-2; CDR3aa: CASSPGAGAYEQYF
j_gene: TRBJ1-2; d_gene: -; v_gene: TRBV5-1; CDR3aa: CASSLMGQNYGYTF
j_gene: TRBJ2-2; d_gene: -; v_gene: TRBV7-2; CDR3aa: CASSLTLGSIALGELFF
j_gene: TRBJ2-5; d_gene: TRBD2; v_gene: TRBV6-5; CDR3aa: CASSYRSSGNQETQYF
j_gene: TRBJ1-1; d_gene: -; v_gene: TRBV28; CDR3aa: CASTMEALNTEAFF
j_gene: TRBJ1-5; d_gene: TRBD1; v_gene: TRBV28; CDR3aa: CASIGDREPYSNQPQHF
j_gene: TRBJ1-2; d_gene: -; v_gene: TRBV10-3; CDR3aa: CAISESDGGYTF
j_gene: TRBJ1-1; d_gene: -; v_gene: TRBV5-6; CDR3aa: CASSMVPSTDTEAFF
j_gene: TRBJ2-1; d_gene: TRBD2; v_gene: TRBV4-2; CDR3aa: CASSQLASGRDRDEQFF
j_gene: TRBJ2-2; d_gene: TRBD2; v_gene: TRBV7-3; CDR3aa: CASSLGSSGNTGELFF
j_gene: TRBJ2-1; d_gene: TRBD2; v_gene: TRBV30; CDR3aa: CAWSVRVPSGMSSYNEQFF
j_gene: TRBJ2-5; d_gene: -; v_gene: TRBV6-6; CDR3aa: CASRMGVVVQETQYF
j_gene: TRBJ1-2; d_gene: -; v_gene: TRBV3-1/TRBV3-2; CDR3aa: CASSQEVGRFYGYTF
j_gene: TRBJ2-1; d_gene: TRBD2; v_gene: TRBV25-1; CDR3aa: CATLGLAGNDEQFF
j_gene: TRBJ2-1; d_gene: -; v_gene: TRBV4-1; CDR3aa: CASSPSGPGTDEQFF
j_gene: TRBJ2-7; d_gene: TRBD1; v_gene: TRBV4-1; CDR3aa: CASSRSPGTGAYEQYF
j_gene: TRBJ1-1; d_gene: -; v_gene: TRBV29-1; CDR3aa: CSVKQGNTEAFF
j_gene: TRBJ1-4; d_gene: -; v_gene: TRBV7-9; CDR3aa: CASSSSRATNEKLFF
j_gene: TRBJ2-1; d_gene: TRBD1; v_gene: TRBV7-9; CDR3aa: CASSLITGDEQFF
j_gene: TRBJ2-1; d_gene: TRBD2; v_gene: TRBV18; CDR3aa: CASSPALAGSYNEQFF
j_gene: TRBJ2-2; d_gene: -; v_gene: TRBV7-3; CDR3aa: CASSLTRSRGTGELFF
j_gene: TRBJ2-7; d_gene: -; v_gene: TRBV28; CDR3aa: CASPPAGTYNYEQYF
j_gene: TRBJ1-1; d_gene: -; v_gene: TRBV5-5; CDR3aa: CASSLGPKKNTEAFF
j_gene: TRBJ2-1; d_gene: -; v_gene: TRBV15; CDR3aa: CATSRSGDGNEQFF
j_gene: TRBJ2-3; d_gene: -; v_gene: TRBV19; CDR3aa: CASSTSNSVPTDTQYF
j_gene: TRBJ2-5; d_gene: TRBD1; v_gene: TRBV28; CDR3aa: CASSWDSQETQYF
j_gene: TRBJ2-2; d_gene: -; v_gene: TRBV21-1; CDR3aa: CASSRAWTGTPSNTGELFF
j_gene: TRBJ2-3; d_gene: -; v_gene: TRBV6-2/TRBV6-3; CDR3aa: CASSYGGLGPDTQYF
j_gene: TRBJ2-7; d_gene: TRBD2; v_gene: TRBV4-2; CDR3aa: CASSQEGTSGMQQYF
j_gene: TRBJ1-1; d_gene: TRBD1; v_gene: TRBV3-1/TRBV3-2; CDR3aa: CASSQDAGGYTEAFF
j_gene: TRBJ2-3; d_gene: TRBD1; v_gene: TRBV10-2; CDR3aa: CASSGKGAGDTQYF
j_gene: TRBJ2-6; d_gene: -; v_gene: TRBV6-5; CDR3aa: CASYGGRSGANVLTF
j_gene: TRBJ1-1; d_gene: -; v_gene: TRBV7-9; CDR3aa: CASNQIVVEGNTEAFF
j_gene: TRBJ1-3; d_gene: TRBD1; v_gene: TRBV12-3/TRBV12-4; CDR3aa: CASRRQGNTIYF
j_gene: TRBJ2-7; d_gene: TRBD1; v_gene: TRBV28; CDR3aa: CASKVGTGNYEQYF
j_gene: TRBJ2-2; d_gene: -; v_gene: TRBV6-1; CDR3aa: CASRPANTGELFF
j_gene: TRBJ1-2; d_gene: TRBD1; v_gene: TRBV30; CDR3aa: CAWEDRVNGYTF
j_gene: TRBJ1-2; d_gene: -; v_gene: TRBV12-3/TRBV12-4; CDR3aa: CASGINYGYTF
j_gene: TRBJ2-2; d_gene: TRBD2; v_gene: TRBV5-1; CDR3aa: CASSLFPGGTNTGELFF
j_gene: TRBJ2-7; d_gene: -; v_gene: TRBV7-2; CDR3aa: CASSFGHAYEQYF
j_gene: TRBJ2-5; d_gene: -; v_gene: TRBV11-2; CDR3aa: CASSPGGPATQYF
j_gene: TRBJ2-7; d_gene: TRBD1; v_gene: TRBV7-2; CDR3aa: CASSRDRGIFYEQYF
j_gene: TRBJ2-5; d_gene: -; v_gene: TRBV2; CDR3aa: CASSETETQYF
j_gene: TRBJ2-1; d_gene: TRBD1; v_gene: TRBV5-1; CDR3aa: CASSPPLGQYNEQFF
j_gene: TRBJ1-2; d_gene: -; v_gene: TRBV7-2; CDR3aa: CASSLEYPTGGGYTF
j_gene: TRBJ2-2; d_gene: TRBD2; v_gene: TRBV4-3; CDR3aa: CATRLAANTGELFF